This record looks at one TCR beta chain sequence and its context. This entry is derived from a study of blood T cell repertoires in COVID-19. About the research overall: The United States, Italy and Spain provided the acute and convalescent COVID-19 samples. T cells, B-cell-depleted T cells, or PBMCs provided the cDNA or gDNA that served as material.

Sequenced by immunoSEQ multiplex PCR; TCRdb stores in-frame clones only, minus some. There are approximately 120,000 clones in the sample; 70% to 80% occur only once, and roughly 25% lies in the top ten. The CDR3 is 15 residues long. Germline V gene data show CDR1 as MNHEY and CDR2 as SVGEGT. With 6 bases clipped from V and 7 bases from J, the junction kept 10 bases outside the gene matches. The clonotype was recovered from a human donor in a cohort sampled during active COVID-19. The sequencing sample was made of peripheral blood. The chain employs TRBV6-2 or TRBV6-3 and TRBJ1-5; 9 bases fit TRBD1. As DNA, the CDR3 is TGTGCCAGCAGCCCCCAGGGACAGGGAGGCCAGCCCCAGCATTTT. Its protein product is CASSPQGQGGQPQHF.